These 26 T cell receptor beta chains share one sample of origin, sequenced in a study of T cell repertoires in cytomegalovirus infection. One entry per CDR3 protein, called by TCRdb with MiXCR from the reads. The sample holds some 310,000 distinct CDR3 sequences, 25% seen once. No antigen has been assigned to these receptors. This material consisted of cultured PBMCs, taken from culture after CMV antigen stimulation. All receptors come from a human donor in good health (CMV status not recorded). Some clones in this sample may be carry-over from other donors' samples.

The chain has TRBV4-3 and TRBJ1-4; unclear D gene. From germline, CDR1 is LGHNA and CDR2 YSLEER. This CDR3 spans 15 amino acids. Trimming removed 5 bases from V and 8 bases from J, with 18 bases in between. This chain's CDR3 is CASSSDLSSGEKLFF. The CDR3 DNA is TGCGCCAGCAGCTCGGACCTCTCCTCGGGGGAAAAACTGTTTTTT.

This sequence joins TRBV6-5 and TRBJ1-3; TRBD1 aligns across 7 bases. Germline CDR1 and CDR2: MNHEY and SVGAGI. The trim removed 7 bases at V and 2 bases at J, leaving 14 bases unmatched. The CDR3 is 17 amino acids. CDR3 protein: CASTSTRQGATGNTIYF. The CDR3 DNA follows: TGTGCCAGCACCTCCACCCGACAGGGAGCTACTGGAAACACCATATATTTT.

The chain couples TRBV19 to TRBJ2-6; D remains ambiguous. Germline lookup yields CDR1 LNHDA and CDR2 SQIVND (reference sequence). The CDR3 totals 18 residues. The ends were cut back, 1 base at V and 2 bases at J, with 15 bases in the middle. This CDR3 is CASSIGLRRGTGANVLTF. The CDR3 nucleotides read TGTGCCAGTAGTATAGGCCTTCGGAGAGGAACTGGGGCCAACGTCCTGACTTTC. The entire variable domain, with the rest obtained from reference TRBV19 and TRBJ2-6, is as follows: DGGITQSPKYLFRKEGQNVTLSCEQNLNHDAMYWYRQDPGQGLRLIYYSQIVNDFQKGDIAEGYSVSREKKESFPLTVTSAQKNPTAFYLCASSIGLRRGTGANVLTFGAGSRLTVL.

The V and J genes are TRBV20-1 and TRBJ2-5; 8 bases match TRBD1. The germline gives CDR1 DFQATT, CDR2 SNEGSKA (reference sequence). Unmatched junction bases numbered 4, after V lost 2 bases and J lost 5 bases. The CDR3 runs to 13 residues. In nucleotides, the CDR3 is TGCAGTGCTAGAAGGACAGGGAGGGAGACCCAGTACTTC. Translating it yields CSARRTGRETQYF.

The sample holds a few counts of this clonotype. The chain links TRBV6-6 to TRBJ1-5; D ambiguous. This CDR3 comprises 13 residues. Germline V gene lookup returns CDR1 MNHNY and CDR2 SVGAGI (reference sequence). V lost 2 bases and J lost 5, with 7 bases in between. CDR3 DNA: TGTGCCAGCAGTTACACCCCATATCAGCCCCAGCATTTT. Translation: CASSYTPYQPQHF.

This clonotype showed up just a few times. The rearrangement joins TRBV9 to TRBJ2-1, with 8 bases identical to TRBD2. With 4 bases clipped from V and 7 bases from J, the junction kept 22 bases outside the gene matches. The germline V gene encodes CDR1 SGDLS and CDR2 YYNGEE. The CDR3 is 19 residues long. Here the CDR3 reads CASSPRPRESGSRRNEQFF. The CDR3 DNA follows: TGTGCCAGCAGCCCGAGACCGAGGGAAAGCGGGAGTAGGAGAAATGAGCAGTTCTTC.

This chain links TRBV19 with TRBJ2-5, with 13 bases fitting TRBD2. The CDR3 loop spans 17 amino acids. The J segment lost 2 bases and the V segment lost 4 bases, leaving 7 bases of the junction unmatched. Per the germline V gene, CDR1 is LNHDA and CDR2 is SQIVND (reference sequence). The DNA for the CDR3 is TGTGCCAGTAGTACGGGACTAGCGGGGTTCGGTCAAGAGACCCAGTACTTC. It specifies CASSTGLAGFGQETQYF.

The chain has TRBV5-6 and TRBJ1-5; tentative D call: TRBD1 (6 bases). The germline gives CDR1 SGHDT, CDR2 YYEEEE. This CDR3 has 14 amino acids. V was pared by 0 bases and J by 6 bases, with 10 bases between. CDR3 coding DNA: TGTGCCAGCAGCTTGGAGGGGGGGACTCAGCCCCAGCATTTT. Protein product: CASSLEGGTQPQHF. Full variable domain (remainder filled in from reference TRBV5-6 and TRBJ1-5): DAGVTQSPTHLIKTRGQQVTLRCSPKSGHDTVSWYQQALGQGPQFIFQYYEEEERQRGNFPDRFSGHQFPNYSSELNVNALLLGDSALYLCASSLEGGTQPQHFGDGTRLSIL.

This chain joins TRBV6-2 or TRBV6-3 and TRBJ2-4; D is possibly TRBD1 (5 bases). Germline lookup yields CDR1 MNHEY and CDR2 SVGEGT. Trimming stripped 2 bases from V and 1 base from J, with 9 bases between. This CDR3 contains 15 residues. CDR3 in DNA: TGTGCCAGCAGTTACCCAGGGTGGGCCAAAAACATTCAGTACTTC. Translated: CASSYPGWAKNIQYF.

The chain employs TRBV9 and TRBJ2-1; 8 bases map to TRBD2. The CDR3 totals 15 residues. V trimming: 0 bases; J trimming: 8 bases; junction bases outside the gene matches: 7. CDR1 is SGDLS, CDR2 YYNGEE, per germline. CDR3 coding DNA: TGTGCCAGCAGCGTAGTCACTAGCGGTCCCGATGAGCAGTTCTTC. Its translation: CASSVVTSGPDEQFF. The whole variable domain, filled in from reference TRBV9 and TRBJ2-1, reads DSGVTQTPKHLITATGQRVTLRCSPRSGDLSVYWYQQSLDQGLQFLIQYYNGEERAKGNILERFSAQQFPDLHSELNLSSLELGDSALYFCASSVVTSGPDEQFFGPGTRLTVL.

The chain uses TRBV6-6 and TRBJ1-5; a weak D match, TRBD1 (5 bases). V was shortened by 0 bases and J by 3 bases, with 9 bases between the two germline ends. The CDR3 extends over 15 amino acids. Germline CDR1 and CDR2: MNHNY and SVGAGI (reference sequence). CDR3 loop: CASSYSGGFNQPQHF. The CDR3, as DNA: TGTGCCAGCAGTTACTCGGGGGGGTTCAATCAGCCCCAGCATTTT.

V usage is TRBV7-2 and J usage is TRBJ1-1; tentatively, D is TRBD1 (6 bases). Trimming shortened V by 6 bases and J by 0 bases, and 14 bases separated the two germline ends. This CDR3 comprises 15 residues. The germline V gene encodes CDR1 SGHTA and CDR2 FQGNSA. The chain's CDR3 is CASRPDRFMNTEAFF. The CDR3 DNA follows: TGTGCCAGCAGACCTGACAGGTTCATGAACACTGAAGCTTTCTTT.

This clonotype was detected many times. The CDR3 loop is CASSLVGTSDEQFF. CDR3 DNA sequence: TGTGCCAGCAGCTTAGTCGGGACTAGTGACGAGCAGTTCTTC. This chain links TRBV7-2 with TRBJ2-1, with 8 bases fitting TRBD2. The CDR3 extends over 14 amino acids. From germline, CDR1 is SGHTA and CDR2 FQGNSA. V shed 1 base and J 10 bases; nucleotides not matched to a gene: 6.

Ten or more counts support this clonotype. This sequence joins TRBV7-2 and TRBJ2-5; D uncertain. Trimming cost V 1 base and J 10 bases, with 13 bases left between them. Germline loops: CDR1 SGHTA, CDR2 FQGNSA. The CDR3 is made up of 13 amino acids. In nucleotides, the CDR3 is TGTGCCAGCAGCTTAGAAGAGAGTGATGACCAGTACTTC. Translated, it gives CASSLEESDDQYF. The variable domain in full, with the rest retrieved from reference TRBV7-2 and TRBJ2-5, is GAGVSQSPSNKVTEKGKDVELRCDPISGHTALYWYRQSLGQGLEFLIYFQGNSAPDKSGLPSDRFSAERTGGSVSTLTIQRTQQEDSAVYLCASSLEESDDQYFGPGTRLLVL.

The sample holds a few counts of this clonotype. Likely a read error: the CDR3 ends without its conserved phenylalanine or tryptophan. The limits of the CDR3 on the DNA are not certain, so only TCRdb's listed CDR3 is given. The V gene is TRBV11-1, the J gene TRBJ2-1; no DNA check was done on the table's D call, TRBD1. The CDR3 adds up to 12 amino acids, both ends counted. Germline assignment: CDR1 SGHAT and CDR2 FQDESV (reference sequence). The CDR3: CASSLGSGPPLV.

This clonotype was detected only a few times. The genes are TRBV6-5 and TRBJ2-7; D may be TRBD1 or TRBD2 (5 bases each). V shed 1 base and J shed 3 bases, with 13 bases lying between them. Germline V gene sequence: CDR1 MNHEY, CDR2 SVGAGI. The CDR3 is made up of 15 amino acids. The CDR3 is CASSYFSGPSYEQYF. CDR3 bases: TGTGCCAGCAGTTACTTCTCGGGACCGAGCTACGAGCAGTACTTC.

Ten or more counts support this clonotype. V gene TRBV6-2 or TRBV6-3 combines with J gene TRBJ2-3; either TRBD1 or TRBD2 may fit D (5 bases each). The CDR3 runs to 15 residues. Per germline, CDR1 MNHEY and CDR2 SVGEGT. V gave up 0 bases and J gave up 2 bases, with 9 bases separating them. The CDR3 DNA sequence: TGTGCCAGCAGTTACTCGGGGGACCTCACAGATACGCAGTATTTT. This gives the protein CASSYSGDLTDTQYF.

The chain couples TRBV7-9 to TRBJ2-2, with TRBD1 matching over 10 bases. The CDR3 is made up of 15 amino acids. Per the germline V gene, CDR1 is SEHNR and CDR2 is FQNEAQ (reference sequence). Trimming at V came to 8 bases and at J to 4 bases, leaving 7 bases not matched to a gene. This chain's CDR3 is CASVSGTGVTGELFF. The CDR3 DNA is TGTGCCAGCGTATCCGGGACAGGGGTCACCGGGGAGCTGTTTTTT.

This clonotype was counted many times. V usage is TRBV7-2 and J usage is TRBJ2-5; the match to TRBD1 covers 7 bases. The V gene's germline CDR1 is SGHTA and CDR2 FQGNSA. Trimming cost V 1 base and J 5 bases; bases outside gene matches: 19. The CDR3 length is 19 residues. The CDR3 coding sequence is TGTGCCAGCAGCTTAGGGTCCGGGGCCAGGGGGAGTCGTGGCGAGACCCAGTACTTC. Translation: CASSLGSGARGSRGETQYF. The entire variable domain, with the rest obtained from reference TRBV7-2 and TRBJ2-5, is as follows: GAGVSQSPSNKVTEKGKDVELRCDPISGHTALYWYRQSLGQGLEFLIYFQGNSAPDKSGLPSDRFSAERTGGSVSTLTIQRTQQEDSAVYLCASSLGSGARGSRGETQYFGPGTRLLVL.

The chain links TRBV5-6 to TRBJ2-5; 8 positions agree with TRBD1. V lost 0 bases, J lost 9 bases, and 13 bases stayed unmatched. CDR1 is SGHDT and CDR2 is YYEEEE in the germline V gene. This CDR3 contains 16 residues. The CDR3 region has the DNA TGTGCCAGCAGCTTGGGACAGGGGAGCCGTCAGGTGCCCCAGTACTTC. Its protein product is CASSLGQGSRQVPQYF.

The gene calls are TRBV4-1 and TRBJ2-5; 10 positions match TRBD2. The germline V gene encodes CDR1 MGHRA and CDR2 YSYEKL. After removal of 4 bases from V and 5 bases from J, the junction contained 7 bases not matched to a gene. CDR3 length: 15 amino acids. The CDR3 reads CASSPLAGAGETQYF. Here the CDR3 DNA reads TGCGCCAGCAGCCCTCTAGCGGGAGCGGGGGAGACCCAGTACTTC.

CDR3 amino acids: CASSSAPFAGELFF. DNA for the CDR3: TGTGCCAGCAGCTCCGCCCCTTTTGCCGGGGAGCTGTTTTTT. This rearrangement joins TRBV7-2 to TRBJ2-2; D remains ambiguous. This CDR3 is built from 14 residues. Trimming cost V 4 bases and J 6 bases, with 12 bases left between them. Germline V gives CDR1 SGHTA, CDR2 FQGNSA.

The V call is TRBV5-6, the J call TRBJ2-1, with D maybe TRBD1 (5 bases). The germline V gene has CDR1 SGHDT and CDR2 YYEEEE. V lost 3 bases, J lost 10 bases, and 8 bases lay in between. This CDR3 is 11 amino acids long. In DNA form, the CDR3 reads TGTGCCAGCAGCTGGGCAGGGGAGCAGTTCTTC. Its protein product is CASSWAGEQFF.

This clonotype has more than one count but fewer than ten. V usage is TRBV6-2 or TRBV6-3 and J usage is TRBJ2-7, with 9 nucleotides matching TRBD2. J lost 1 base, V lost 8 bases, and 6 bases had no gene match. Looked up from germline, CDR1 is MNHEY and CDR2 is SVGEGT. The CDR3 length is 14 residues. This CDR3 is CASRLAAQSYEQYV. As DNA, the CDR3 is TGTGCCAGCCGACTAGCGGCACAATCCTACGAGCAGTACGTC.

The sample holds many counts of this clonotype. This rearrangement joins TRBV7-2 to TRBJ2-2, with a tentative D call TRBD2 (5 bases). Germline CDR1 SGHTA, CDR2 FQGNSA. Trimming pared 5 bases from V and 7 bases from J, leaving 17 bases between. The CDR3 contains 15 residues. CDR3 loop: CASSPLVRAGGELFF. CDR3 sequence (DNA): TGTGCCAGCAGCCCGCTGGTGCGGGCCGGCGGGGAGCTGTTTTTT.

The chain recombines TRBV19 with TRBJ2-3; D is undetermined. V was clipped by 9 bases and J by 4 bases, with 14 bases between them. The germline gives CDR1 LNHDA, CDR2 SQIVND (reference sequence). This CDR3 has 13 residues. The CDR3, as DNA: TGTGCCAGCAGTTTAGCAGGTTCAGATACGCAGTATTTT. Its translation: CASSLAGSDTQYF.